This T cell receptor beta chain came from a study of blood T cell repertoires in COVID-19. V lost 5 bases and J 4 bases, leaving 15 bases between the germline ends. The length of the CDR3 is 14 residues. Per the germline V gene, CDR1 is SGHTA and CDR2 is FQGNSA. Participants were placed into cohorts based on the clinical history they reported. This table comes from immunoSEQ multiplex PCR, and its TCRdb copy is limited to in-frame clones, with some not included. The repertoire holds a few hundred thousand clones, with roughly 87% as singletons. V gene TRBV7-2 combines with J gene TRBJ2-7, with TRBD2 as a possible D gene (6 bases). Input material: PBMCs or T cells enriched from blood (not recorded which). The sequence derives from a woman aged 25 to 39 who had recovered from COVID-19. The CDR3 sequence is CASSPVVGGYEQYF. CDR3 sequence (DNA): TGTGCCAGCAGCCCCGTGGTGGGGGGTTACGAGCAGTACTTC. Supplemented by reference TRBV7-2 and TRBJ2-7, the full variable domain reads GAGVSQSPSNKVTEKGKDVELRCDPISGHTALYWYRQSLGQGLEFLIYFQGNSAPDKSGLPSDRFSAERTGGSVSTLTIQRTQQEDSAVYLCASSPVVGGYEQYFGPGTRLTVT.